The T cell receptor (beta chain) described here comes from a study of T cells in Graves' hyperthyroidism and ophthalmopathy. Study-wide points: Most thyroid clonotypes with frequency above 0.001 were detected in blood.

In germline, CDR1 is LGHDT, CDR2 YNNKEL (reference sequence). The V end lost 4 bases, the J end lost 0 bases, and 13 bases lay between the germline ends. CDR3 length equals 17 residues. The study enrolled patients aged 18 to 65 with newly diagnosed hyperthyroidism of under 2 months' duration. RNA transcripts provided the source from which TCR beta CDR3 regions were amplified. An initial round of RT-PCR targeting the TCR CDR3 relied on the HTBI primer set. MiXCR, run by TCRdb on the multiplex PCR reads, gives a single entry per CDR3 protein. The table has approximately 400,000 distinct CDR3 sequences, around 14% seen once. This clonotype was found a few times. The antigen remains unidentified.

The sequence was obtained from a woman younger than 30 with Graves' hyperthyroidism that later progressed to Graves' ophthalmopathy. This chain connects TRBV3-1 to TRBJ2-6; no definite D call. The sequencing input was blood. The CDR3 DNA sequence: TGTGCCAGCAGCCCACTCTTCAGGCACTCTGGGGCCAACGTCCTGACTTTC. This translates into CASSPLFRHSGANVLTF.